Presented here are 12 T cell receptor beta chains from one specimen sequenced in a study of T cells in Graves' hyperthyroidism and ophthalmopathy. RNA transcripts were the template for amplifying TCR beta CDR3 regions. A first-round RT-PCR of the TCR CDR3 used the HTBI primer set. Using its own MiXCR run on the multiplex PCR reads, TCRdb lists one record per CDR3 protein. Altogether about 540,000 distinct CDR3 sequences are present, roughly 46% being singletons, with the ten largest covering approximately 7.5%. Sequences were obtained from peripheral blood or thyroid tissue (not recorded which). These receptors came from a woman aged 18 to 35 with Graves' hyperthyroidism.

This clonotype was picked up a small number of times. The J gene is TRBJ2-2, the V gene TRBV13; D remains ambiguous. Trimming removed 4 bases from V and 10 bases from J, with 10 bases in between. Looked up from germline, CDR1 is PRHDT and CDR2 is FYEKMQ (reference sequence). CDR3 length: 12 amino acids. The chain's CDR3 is CASSSGRLELFF. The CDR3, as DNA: TGTGCCAGCAGCTCAGGTCGGCTGGAGCTGTTTTTT.

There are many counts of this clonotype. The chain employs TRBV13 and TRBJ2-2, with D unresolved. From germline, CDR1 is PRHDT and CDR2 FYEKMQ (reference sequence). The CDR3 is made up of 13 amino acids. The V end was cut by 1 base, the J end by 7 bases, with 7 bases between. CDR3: CASSLVGGGELFF. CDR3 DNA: TGTGCCAGCAGCTTAGTTGGTGGCGGGGAGCTGTTTTTT.

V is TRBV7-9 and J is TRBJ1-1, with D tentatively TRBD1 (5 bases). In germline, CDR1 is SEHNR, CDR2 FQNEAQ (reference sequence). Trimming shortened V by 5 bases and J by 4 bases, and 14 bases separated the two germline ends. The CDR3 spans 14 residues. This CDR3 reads CASSITGAGTEAFF. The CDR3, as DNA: TGTGCCAGCAGCATCACCGGGGCGGGCACTGAAGCTTTCTTT.

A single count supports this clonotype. CDR3 amino acids: CASSVWTAVPRAAEAFF. The CDR3, as DNA: TGTGCCAGCAGCGTATGGACCGCGGTTCCCCGTGCTGCTGAAGCTTTCTTT. The chain employs TRBV9 and TRBJ1-1; no definite D call. Trimming stripped 1 base from V and 6 bases from J, with 22 bases between. Germline CDR1 is SGDLS and CDR2 is YYNGEE. CDR3 length equals 17 residues.

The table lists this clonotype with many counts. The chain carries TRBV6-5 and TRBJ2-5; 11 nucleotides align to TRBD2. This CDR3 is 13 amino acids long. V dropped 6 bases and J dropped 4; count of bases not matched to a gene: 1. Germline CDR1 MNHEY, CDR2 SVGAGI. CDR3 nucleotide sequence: TGTGCCAGCAGGGGGACTAGCGGAGAGACCCAGTACTTC. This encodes CASRGTSGETQYF.

The CDR3 nucleotides are TGTGCCAGCAGCTTAGTGCCGAGTGGACAGGAGTACTTC. Translated, it gives CASSLVPSGQEYF. The rearrangement joins TRBV7-6 to TRBJ2-7; the match to TRBD1 covers 7 bases. Trimming at V came to 1 base and at J to 11 bases, leaving 8 bases not matched to a gene. CDR1 and CDR2 from the germline V gene are SGHVS and FNYEAQ. The CDR3 has 13 amino acids. The whole variable domain, remainder taken from reference TRBV7-6 and TRBJ2-7, is GAGVSQSPRYKVTKRGQDVALRCDPISGHVSLYWYRQALGQGPEFLTYFNYEAQQDKSGLPNDRFSAERPEGSISTLTIQRTEQRDSAMYRCASSLVPSGQEYFGPGTRLTVT.

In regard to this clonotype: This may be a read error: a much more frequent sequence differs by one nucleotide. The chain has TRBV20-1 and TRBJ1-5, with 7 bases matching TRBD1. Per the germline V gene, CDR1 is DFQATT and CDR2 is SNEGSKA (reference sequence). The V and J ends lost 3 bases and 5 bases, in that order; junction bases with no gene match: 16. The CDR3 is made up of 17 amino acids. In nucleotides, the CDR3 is TGCAGTGCTAGTGATTTAGAGGGACAGATGGCCTATCAGCCCCAGCATTTT. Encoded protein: CSASDLEGQMAYQPQHF.

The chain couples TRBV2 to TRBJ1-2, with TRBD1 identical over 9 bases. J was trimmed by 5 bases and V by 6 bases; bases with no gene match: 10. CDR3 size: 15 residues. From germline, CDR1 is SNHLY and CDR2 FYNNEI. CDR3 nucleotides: TGTGCCAGCAGGATACGACAGGGGGGAGGATATGGCTACACCTTC. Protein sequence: CASRIRQGGGYGYTF. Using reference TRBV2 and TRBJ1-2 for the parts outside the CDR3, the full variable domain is EPEVTQTPSHQVTQMGQEVILRCVPISNHLYFYWYRQILGQKVEFLVSFYNNEISEKSEIFDDQFSVERPDGSNFTLKIRSTKLEDSAMYFCASRIRQGGGYGYTFGSGTRLTVV.

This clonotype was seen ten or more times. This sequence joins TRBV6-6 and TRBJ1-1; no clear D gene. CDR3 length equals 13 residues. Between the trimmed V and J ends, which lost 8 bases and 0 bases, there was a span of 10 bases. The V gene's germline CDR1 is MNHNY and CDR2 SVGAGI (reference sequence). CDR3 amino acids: CASHFKMNTEAFF. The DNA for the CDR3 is TGTGCCAGCCACTTCAAGATGAACACTGAAGCTTTCTTT.

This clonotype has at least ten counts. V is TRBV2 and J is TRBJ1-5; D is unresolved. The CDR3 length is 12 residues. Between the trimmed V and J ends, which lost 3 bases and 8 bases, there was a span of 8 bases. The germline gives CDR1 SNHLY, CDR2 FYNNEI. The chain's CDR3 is CASSDRYEPQHF. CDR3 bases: TGTGCCAGCAGTGACAGGTATGAGCCCCAGCATTTT.

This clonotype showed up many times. The CDR3 protein is CATMTGLTGEQYF. Written as DNA, the CDR3 is TGTGCCACCATGACGGGTTTGACGGGCGAGCAGTACTTC. The chain has TRBV5-4 and TRBJ2-7, with no clear D. The ends were cut back, 9 bases at V and 6 bases at J, with 19 bases in the middle. The CDR3 extends over 13 amino acids. Germline V gene data show CDR1 as SGHNT and CDR2 as YYREEE (reference sequence).

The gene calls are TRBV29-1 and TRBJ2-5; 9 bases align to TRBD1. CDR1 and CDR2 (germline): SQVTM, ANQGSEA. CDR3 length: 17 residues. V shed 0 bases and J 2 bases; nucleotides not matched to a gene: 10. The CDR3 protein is CSVEEIGDRAGQETQYF. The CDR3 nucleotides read TGCAGCGTTGAAGAAATCGGGGACAGGGCGGGACAAGAGACCCAGTACTTC.